The present TCR beta chain was sequenced within a study of cytomegalovirus exposure and HLA in healthy donors. Study-wide results and limits: For cytomegalovirus status, the classifier reportedly gave diagnoses with high specificity and sensitivity. Indistinguishability led to the exclusion of some V segments, TRBV6-2 and TRBV6-3 included. Earlier analysis looked at TCR beta V segments, and most were productive about 87% or about 30% of the time.

This clone has a handful of counts. Its target is unknown. 13 Jbeta primers and 60 Vbeta primers were used for the PCR. Method: immunoSEQ multiplex PCR; TCRdb's copy keeps in-frame clones and lacks some. The sample yields 150,000 to 200,000 clones, around four fifths seen once. The germline V gene has CDR1 MNHEY and CDR2 SMNVEV (reference sequence). This CDR3 region has 15 residues. Trimming took 6 bases from V and 4 from J; bases not matched to a gene: 11. The V and J genes are TRBV27 and TRBJ1-1, with 7 bases that match TRBD1. This clonotype was obtained from a woman in her thirties or forties in good health and CMV-seronegative. The material sequenced was PBMCs. The CDR3, as DNA: TGTGCCAGCAGCTACGATGGGTCAGGGGGCACTGAAGCTTTCTTT. Protein sequence: CASSYDGSGGTEAFF.